This T cell receptor (beta chain) was obtained from a study of T cell responses to AZD1222 COVID-19 vaccine. General study findings and limits: Vaccine-associated CD4 TCRs spanned spike, dominant at 160-218 and 743-854. Among the donors, most were white British and more were female, and clonal diversity was possibly underestimated.

This CDR3 has 15 amino acids. Germline V gene lookup returns CDR1 MGHDK and CDR2 SYGVNS. V lost 3 bases and J lost 2, with 14 bases in between. Measured with immunoSEQ multiplex PCR; TCRdb has only the in-frame clones, and not every one. The sample lists about 260,000 clones; more than 85% were seen once. Comment on this clone: Its antigen is currently unknown.

The V call is TRBV25-1, the J call TRBJ2-7, with D unclear. This sequence was found in an adult in good health. This specimen consisted of peripheral blood, obtained on day 0 of AZD1222 vaccination. CDR3 nucleotide sequence: TGTGCCAGCAGTGAGGGTATGGGTAGAACCTACGAGCAGTACTTC. It codes for CASSEGMGRTYEQYF.